This TCR beta chain is from a study of regulatory T cells in long-lasting Graves disease (dated by TCRdb to the early 2020s). With regard to the full study: In the newly diagnosed Graves' disease group, patients had been taking antithyroid drugs for less than 3 months. A total of around 35 samples underwent TCR sequencing: about 13 from persistent and around 20 from newly diagnosed Graves' disease patients. The study was registered as a clinical trial and conducted in China. Persistent Graves' disease patients were compared with newly diagnosed Graves' disease patients by peripheral blood TCR sequencing and RNA sequencing. General findings and caveats noted by the study authors: A larger number of public clonotypes was shared among persistent patients (approximately 2,500) than among newly diagnosed patients (approximately 1,000). Sequencing and analysis were restricted to the TCR beta chain. The authors noted that the small sample size was a limitation that may lower accuracy. Persistent Graves' disease patients showed lower TCR Shannon entropy and fewer highly expanded clones than newly diagnosed patients, suggesting clonal expansion. Because the primary lesion, thyroid tissue, could not be accessed, the study looked at peripheral blood alone. Persistent disease showed preferential use of TRBV28, TRBJ1-2 and TRBJ2-5, whereas newly diagnosed disease favored TRBV20-1 and TRBJ2-1.

The CDR3, from cysteine to phenylalanine, totals 11 residues. The entry retains the CDR3 DNA only, 33 bases that are in frame from base 1. CDR1 and CDR2, looked up from the germline V gene, are MGHRA and YSYEKL. Trimming costs V 5 bases and J 8 bases, and their ends lie 10 bases apart. Notes on this clonotype: Its antigen is unknown. Within one base of it there is no much larger clone, and no base qualities were kept.

Reading the label with the study, this specimen's time point is: newly diagnosed GD, antithyroid drugs for less than 3 months. For both TCR sequencing and RNA sequencing, RNA was extracted from PBMCs using TRIzol. Graves' disease was diagnosed according to American Thyroid Association guidelines. Patients were recruited from an endocrinology department in Xi'an, China. Each patient gave roughly 8.4 milliliters of peripheral blood, collected in an EDTA anticoagulant tube. PBMCs were isolated by Ficoll Paque Plus density gradient separation without further T cell sorting. An Agilent 2100 Bioanalyzer and agarose gel were used to check RNA quality, and a NanoDrop 2000 was used to measure RNA concentration. Library generation was performed with multiplex PCR. The reads were generated on an Illumina HiSeq 4000. TCR beta libraries were built with iRepertoire HTBI primers and Arm-PCR amplification of CDR3 regions. PCR products were gel purified before sequencing. On the study's bioinformatics: A total of 60 to 80 TRBV and 14 TRBJ segments were identified across samples and were used for gene usage analysis of CDR3 amino acid clonotypes. COPE and FqMerger were used to merge the filtered high-quality paired reads into contigs. BLAST was used to align contigs to IMGT TRBV, TRBD and TRBJ reference genes, with CDR3 defined following IMGT. Highly expanded clones were defined as clonotypes with a frequency above 0.1%. Repertoire diversity was measured by Shannon entropy, and V-J evenness by the Gini coefficient. Public clonotypes were defined as clonotypes shared by more than one individual. TCRdb reanalyzed the raw reads on its own, using fastp at Q25 for trimming and MiXCR for clone calling, and kept in-frame beta chains. Each CDR3 protein gets just one entry, which takes the most common genes and DNA from the rows behind it. The V and J calls and clone size come from TCRdb's table, not from the authors' own analysis. This sample has hundreds of thousands of distinct CDR3 sequences in its table, and approximately 16% of those were observed once. Jointly, the top ten make up just under 30% of the sample.

These data were likewise used in another study, on T cells in Graves' hyperthyroidism and ophthalmopathy. As the second study states: Stable Graves' hyperthyroidism was defined as no progression to ophthalmopathy during 18 months of follow-up. The hyperthyroidism patients were between 18 and 65 years old and newly diagnosed, with a disease duration of less than 2 months. Any patient with an uncontrolled infection, another autoimmune disease, pregnancy or lactation was excluded. Diagnoses were based on clinical symptoms, serum thyroxine and TRAb, thyroid ultrasound and orbital computed tomography. A first-round RT-PCR of the TCR CDR3 used the HTBI primer set with the Qiagen OneStep RT-PCR kit. Most expanded thyroid clonotypes (frequency above 0.001) were also detected in blood, a finding suggesting that blood repertoires may reflect thyroid immune responses. In cross-validation, a model built on a 13 V-J signature told ophthalmopathy apart from stable hyperthyroidism with approximately 90% sensitivity and around 81% specificity, and in testing the same model reached 80%/75%. In validation, the model predicted progression to ophthalmopathy with about 71% sensitivity and less than 80% specificity, a median of approximately 6.7 months before onset. A discovery cohort of roughly 100 patients, roughly 45 with Graves' ophthalmopathy and about 60 with stable Graves' hyperthyroidism, was used to find distinguishing TCR V-J signatures. Prospective prediction of ophthalmopathy was tested in an independent validation cohort consisting of fewer than 20 hyperthyroidism patients and more than 15 patients who later progressed to ophthalmopathy. For training and testing, the 100 patients in the discovery cohort were randomly divided in a 7:3 ratio. In several Graves' hyperthyroidism patients, the study also compared T-cell repertoires from thyroid tissue with T-cell repertoires from blood. After sampling, hyperthyroidism patients received methimazole starting at 30 mg daily, and ophthalmopathy patients received high-dose intravenous methylprednisolone. Libraries were constructed in a second round of multiplex PCR, after which size selection and purification were performed. Paired-end sequencing of the libraries was performed with 100 bp reads on an Illumina HiSeq2000. Raw data were processed with SOAPnuke, discarding reads with adapters, uncalled bases, mean Phred below 15, or no exact constant-primer or identifier match. COPE v1.2.5 was used to merge high-quality paired reads, and clonotypes were defined as unique nucleotide sequences. MiTCR v1.1 was used to align the clonotypes against IMGT TRBV, TRBD and TRBJ reference segments. The analysis included only V-J combinations with a frequency above 0.0001, which together covered roughly 99% of the repertoires. A TCS score was defined as the ratio between F50 (clonal expansion) and ExV (chaos), using BLOSUM62-based TCRdist between CDR3 peptides within each V-J. Welch's t-statistics and random forest reduced 500 to 550 V-J features to about 12, which were used in a naive Bayes classifier (R e1071). Sample size was not statistically predetermined, and investigators were not blinded to group allocation. The paper reports TCR Vbeta CDR3 sequencing of about 140 peripheral blood samples: 40 to 45 ophthalmopathy, roughly 80 hyperthyroidism and around 17 progressor patients.

In this chain, TRBV4-1 is recombined with TRBJ2-7, with a tentative D gene TRBD1 over 6 matching bases. The clonotype was recovered from a man between 40 and 49 years old with Graves disease. Donor details come from another sample of the same person, matched by shared clones. The source material was peripheral blood mononuclear cells (PBMCs), sampled at new diagnosis, from a patient treated with antithyroid drugs. The CDR3 region: CASSEGGKQYF. Here is the DNA: TGCGCCAGCAGCGAAGGGGGTAAGCAGTACTTC.